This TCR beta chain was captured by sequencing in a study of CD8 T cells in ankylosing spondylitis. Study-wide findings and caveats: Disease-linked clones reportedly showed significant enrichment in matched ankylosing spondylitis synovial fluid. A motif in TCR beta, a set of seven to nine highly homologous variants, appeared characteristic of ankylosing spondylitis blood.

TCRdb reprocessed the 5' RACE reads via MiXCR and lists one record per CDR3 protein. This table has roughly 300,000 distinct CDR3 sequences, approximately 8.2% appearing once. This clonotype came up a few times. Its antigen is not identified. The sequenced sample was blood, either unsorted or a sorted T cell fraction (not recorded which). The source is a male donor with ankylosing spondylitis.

CDR3 coding DNA: TGTGCCACGGAACAGGGACCCACATTTTACAATGAGCAGTTCTTC. The encoded protein is CATEQGPTFYNEQFF. V usage is TRBV10-3 and J usage is TRBJ2-1; possibly TRBD1 for D (6 bases). Trimming removed 10 bases at V and 4 bases at J, with 20 bases between. The CDR3 totals 15 residues. Germline V CDR1 and CDR2: ENHRY, SYGVKD.